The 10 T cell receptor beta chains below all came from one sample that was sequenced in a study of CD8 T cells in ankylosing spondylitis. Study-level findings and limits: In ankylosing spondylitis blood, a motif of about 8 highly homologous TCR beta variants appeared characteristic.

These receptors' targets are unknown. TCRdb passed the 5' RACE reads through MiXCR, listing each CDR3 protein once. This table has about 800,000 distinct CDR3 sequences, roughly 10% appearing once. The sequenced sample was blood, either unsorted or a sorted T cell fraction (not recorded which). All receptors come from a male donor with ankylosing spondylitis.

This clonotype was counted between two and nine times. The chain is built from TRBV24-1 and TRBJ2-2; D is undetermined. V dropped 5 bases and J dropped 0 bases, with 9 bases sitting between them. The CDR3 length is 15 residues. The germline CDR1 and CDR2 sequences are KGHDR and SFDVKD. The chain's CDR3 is CATSATSANTGELFF. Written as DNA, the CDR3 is TGTGCCACCAGTGCCACCTCTGCGAACACCGGGGAGCTGTTTTTT.

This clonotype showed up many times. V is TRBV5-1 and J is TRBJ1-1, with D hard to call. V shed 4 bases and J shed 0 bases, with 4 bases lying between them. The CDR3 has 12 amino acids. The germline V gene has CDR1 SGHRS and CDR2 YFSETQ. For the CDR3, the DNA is TGCGCCAGCAGCGAGTTGAACACTGAAGCTTTCTTT. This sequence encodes CASSELNTEAFF. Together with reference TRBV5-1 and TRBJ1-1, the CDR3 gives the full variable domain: KAGVTQTPRYLIKTRGQQVTLSCSPISGHRSVSWYQQTPGQGLQFLFEYFSETQRNKGNFPGRFSGRQFSNSRSEMNVSTLELGDSALYLCASSELNTEAFFGQGTRLTVV.

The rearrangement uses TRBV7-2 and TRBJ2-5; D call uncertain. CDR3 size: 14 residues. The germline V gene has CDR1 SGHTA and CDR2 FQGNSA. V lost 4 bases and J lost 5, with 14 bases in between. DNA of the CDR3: TGTGCCAGCAGCTCGTCCAGGCCGCGGGAGACCCAGTACTTC. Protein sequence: CASSSSRPRETQYF.

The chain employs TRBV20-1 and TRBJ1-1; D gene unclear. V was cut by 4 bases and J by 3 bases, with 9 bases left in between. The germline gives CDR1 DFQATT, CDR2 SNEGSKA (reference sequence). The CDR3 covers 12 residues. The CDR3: CSAKGGYTEAFF. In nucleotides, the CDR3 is TGCAGTGCTAAGGGAGGGTACACTGAAGCTTTCTTT.

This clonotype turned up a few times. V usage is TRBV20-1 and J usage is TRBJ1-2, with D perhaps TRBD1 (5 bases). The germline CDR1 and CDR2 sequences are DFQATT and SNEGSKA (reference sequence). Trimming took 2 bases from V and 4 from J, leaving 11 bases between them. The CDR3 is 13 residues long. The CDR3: CSARLTEGYGYTF. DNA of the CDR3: TGCAGTGCTAGATTGACAGAAGGCTATGGCTACACCTTC.

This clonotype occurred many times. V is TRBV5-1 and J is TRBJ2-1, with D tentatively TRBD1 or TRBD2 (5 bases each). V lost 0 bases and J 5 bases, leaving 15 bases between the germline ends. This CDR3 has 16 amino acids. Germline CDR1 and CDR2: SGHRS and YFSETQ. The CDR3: CASSLVAGSWNNEQFF. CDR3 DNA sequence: TGCGCCAGCAGCTTGGTGGCAGGGAGTTGGAACAATGAGCAGTTCTTC.

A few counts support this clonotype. DNA for the CDR3: TGCAGTGCTGTCGACAGTGACCAGATATACGAGCAGTACTTC. Encoded protein: CSAVDSDQIYEQYF. This chain joins TRBV20-1 and TRBJ2-7; D is possibly TRBD1 (5 bases). This CDR3 contains 14 residues. CDR1 and CDR2 from the germline V gene are DFQATT and SNEGSKA (reference sequence). The germline V and J ends were trimmed by 5 bases and 4 bases, with 18 bases remaining between them.

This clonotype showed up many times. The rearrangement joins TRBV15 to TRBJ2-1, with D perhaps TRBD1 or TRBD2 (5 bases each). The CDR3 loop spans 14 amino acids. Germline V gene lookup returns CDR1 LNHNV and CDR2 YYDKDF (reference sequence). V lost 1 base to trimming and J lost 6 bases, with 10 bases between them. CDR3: CATSRGDGLNEQFF. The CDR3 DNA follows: TGTGCCACCAGCAGAGGGGACGGGCTCAATGAGCAGTTCTTC.

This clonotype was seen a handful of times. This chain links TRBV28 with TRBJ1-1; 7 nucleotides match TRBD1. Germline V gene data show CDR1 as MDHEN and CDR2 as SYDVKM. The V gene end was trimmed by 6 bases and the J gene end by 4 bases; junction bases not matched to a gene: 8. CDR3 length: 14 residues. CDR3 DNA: TGTGCCAGCAGCTCCACAGGGGAGGGCACTGAAGCTTTCTTT. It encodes CASSSTGEGTEAFF.

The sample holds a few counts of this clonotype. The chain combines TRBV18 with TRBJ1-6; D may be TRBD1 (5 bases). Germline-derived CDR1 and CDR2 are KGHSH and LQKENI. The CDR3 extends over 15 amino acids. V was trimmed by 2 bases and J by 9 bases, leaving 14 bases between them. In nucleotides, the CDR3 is TGTGCCAGCTCACCAACCACGCAGGGAAGTTCACCCCTCCACTTT. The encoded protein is CASSPTTQGSSPLHF.